This TCR beta chain derives from a study of blood T cells in healthy people across ages. This clonotype was seen a few times. The draw of peripheral blood yielded roughly 9.4 milliliters from each donor. V was trimmed by 6 bases and J by 6 bases, leaving 14 bases between them. CDR3 length equals 13 residues. Germline V gives CDR1 ENHRY, CDR2 SYGVKD. Alongside a J-beta primer mix, a sample-barcoded 5' primer served in a second PCR lasting about 6 to 12 cycles. MiXCR, applied by TCRdb to the 5' RACE reads, yields one record per CDR3 protein. This sample has fewer than 1,200,000 distinct CDR3 sequences, with around 25% found just once. This same sample was also taken into another study, of T cells of mothers and their children. From that second work: Similar effects of thymic selection on TCR recombination output were recorded in related and unrelated pairs. Related mother-child pairs showed slightly higher but non-significant overlap than unrelated pairs.

This clonotype originated in a girl aged 2-10 years in good health. What was sequenced was blood. V gene TRBV10-3 combines with J gene TRBJ1-1, with D possibly matching TRBD1 (6 bases). CDR3 DNA: TGTGCCATCAGAAGGGGGGAGGTTCCTGAAGCTTTCTTT. This translates into CAIRRGEVPEAFF.